Following are 14 T cell receptor beta chains from one sample sequenced in a study of T cell repertoires in cytomegalovirus infection. TCRdb re-analysed the reads in MiXCR, keeping a single row per CDR3 protein. The table has approximately 490,000 distinct CDR3 sequences, around 11% seen once. The sample was PBMCs. These receptors originate from a human donor in good health (CMV status not recorded). Some clones in this sample may be carry-over from other donors' samples.

This sequence joins TRBV28 and TRBJ1-1; D is unresolved. V was cut by 3 bases and J by 1 base, with 9 bases left in between. The CDR3 has 14 amino acids. Germline V gene lookup returns CDR1 MDHEN and CDR2 SYDVKM. The chain's CDR3 is CASSLRHANTEAFF. The CDR3 DNA reads as TGTGCCAGCAGTTTGCGACACGCGAACACTGAAGCTTTCTTT.

In its sample, this clonotype was seen a few times. The rearrangement links TRBV6-1 to TRBJ2-5; the D gene is possibly TRBD2 (6 bases). The CDR3 loop spans 14 amino acids. The V and J ends lost 9 bases and 5 bases respectively, with 19 bases between them. Germline loops: CDR1 MNHNS, CDR2 SASEGT. The CDR3 DNA reads TGTGCCAGGGGGGGTCAGACGAGTCACGAGACCCAGTACTTC. This codes for CARGGQTSHETQYF.

This clonotype has ten or more counts. This chain links TRBV7-3 with TRBJ1-3; D gene uncertain. Germline V gene lookup returns CDR1 SGHTA and CDR2 FQGTGA. Trimming took 6 bases from V and 7 from J, leaving 13 bases between them. The CDR3 length is 13 residues. For the CDR3, the DNA is TGTGCCAGCAGTCTAAGGCAATCGAACACCATATATTTT. It is translated as CASSLRQSNTIYF.

This clonotype came up many times. The rearrangement joins TRBV3-1 to TRBJ2-2, with a weak D call TRBD2 (6 bases). Germline assignment: CDR1 LGHDT and CDR2 YNNKEL (reference sequence). V lost 0 bases and J lost 6, with 14 bases in between. The CDR3 contains 16 residues. DNA for the CDR3: TGTGCCAGCAGCCAAGATGCGGGGACTGAGGCCGGGGAGCTGTTTTTT. The encoded protein is CASSQDAGTEAGELFF.

Details on this clonotype: This may arise from a read error, as a much more abundant clone is one base away. The gene calls are TRBV28 and TRBJ2-6; no clear D gene. Germline assignment: CDR1 MDHEN and CDR2 SYDVKM. CDR3 size: 16 residues. Trimming shortened V by 5 bases and J by 0 bases, and 11 bases separated the two germline ends. The CDR3 DNA is TGTGCCAGCAGTCCTAAACTGTACTCTGGGGCCAACGTCCTGACTTTC. Translated: CASSPKLYSGANVLTF.

Many counts were recorded for this clonotype. V gene TRBV7-2 combines with J gene TRBJ2-5, with D possibly matching TRBD1 (7 bases). There are 15 residues in the CDR3. The V gene's germline CDR1 is SGHTA and CDR2 FQGNSA. Trimming shortened V by 2 bases and J by 9 bases, and 19 bases separated the two germline ends. CDR3 sequence reads: CASSLTGEVQGAQYF. As DNA, the CDR3 is TGTGCCAGCAGCTTAACAGGGGAGGTCCAGGGGGCCCAGTACTTC.

This chain uses TRBV29-1 with TRBJ1-2; 8 positions match TRBD1. Germline CDR1 reads SQVTM; CDR2 reads ANQGSEA. Germline trimming cut 7 bases from V and 7 bases from J; bases unmatched to any gene: 8. The CDR3 is 12 residues long. The chain's CDR3 is CSDLQGGLGYTF. In nucleotides, the CDR3 is TGCAGCGACCTACAGGGGGGCCTTGGCTACACCTTC.

This chain links TRBV3-1 with TRBJ2-1; D may correspond to TRBD1 or TRBD2 (7 bases each). Germline V gene data show CDR1 as LGHDT and CDR2 as YNNKEL (reference sequence). V was cut by 0 bases and J by 6 bases, with 18 bases left in between. The CDR3 sequence is 17 residues long. CDR3 sequence (DNA): TGTGCCAGCAGCCAAGAACCTCGCCAGGGGGGGGTCAATGAGCAGTTCTTC. Translation: CASSQEPRQGGVNEQFF.

The chain recombines TRBV11-2 with TRBJ1-1; 8 bases align to TRBD1. Germline loops: CDR1 SGHAT, CDR2 FQNNGV. The CDR3 loop spans 17 amino acids. The J segment lost 4 bases and the V segment lost 2 bases, leaving 12 bases of the junction unmatched. For the CDR3, the DNA is TGTGCCAGCAGCTTACCCAACTCCGGACAGGGTGGCACTGAAGCTTTCTTT. Its translation is CASSLPNSGQGGTEAFF. Full variable domain (remainder filled in from reference TRBV11-2 and TRBJ1-1): EAGVAQSPRYKIIEKRQSVAFWCNPISGHATLYWYQQILGQGPKLLIQFQNNGVVDDSQLPKDRFSAERLKGVDSTLKIQPAKLEDSAVYLCASSLPNSGQGGTEAFFGQGTRLTVV.

This clonotype occurred many times. The chain employs TRBV11-1 and TRBJ1-1; tentative D call: TRBD1 (5 bases). Trimming took off 5 bases at V and 5 bases at J, with 9 bases between the two ends. The CDR3 runs 12 residues. The germline V gene encodes CDR1 SGHAT and CDR2 FQDESV (reference sequence). The CDR3 DNA is TGTGCCAGCAGCCCGGGACGGACTGAAGCTTTCTTT. Translated: CASSPGRTEAFF.

The chain carries TRBV19 and TRBJ1-1; D not certain. V was shortened by 5 bases and J by 1 base, with 20 bases between the two germline ends. The CDR3 length is 17 residues. Germline V gene lookup returns CDR1 LNHDA and CDR2 SQIVND (reference sequence). DNA for the CDR3: TGTGCCAGTAGTCGCAGGACCGGGCTCCAAGGGAACACTGAAGCTTTCTTT. It codes for CASSRRTGLQGNTEAFF.

This clonotype was observed many times. The CDR3 loop reads CASTWDASNQPQHF. CDR3 coding DNA: TGTGCCAGTACCTGGGACGCTAGCAATCAGCCCCAGCATTTT. The chain uses TRBV19 and TRBJ1-5; D perhaps matches TRBD1 (5 bases). The V gene's germline CDR1 is LNHDA and CDR2 SQIVND (reference sequence). V lost 7 bases to trimming and J lost 0 bases, with 10 bases between them. This CDR3 spans 14 amino acids.

CDR3: CASSPRGSLSYEQYF. The CDR3 DNA follows: TGTGCCAGCAGTCCGAGGGGCAGCCTCTCCTACGAGCAGTACTTC. V and J are TRBV27 and TRBJ2-7; the D gene could be TRBD1 or TRBD2 (5 bases each). Germline CDR1 is MNHEY and CDR2 is SMNVEV (reference sequence). The V end was cut by 5 bases, the J end by 0 bases, with 14 bases between. The CDR3 is 15 amino acids.

In its sample, this clonotype was seen many times. The chain carries TRBV7-9 and TRBJ2-7, with TRBD1 as a possible D gene (5 bases). The CDR3 runs to 12 residues. CDR1 is SEHNR, CDR2 FQNEAQ, per germline (reference sequence). The ends were cut back, 4 bases at V and 2 bases at J, with 6 bases in the middle. DNA for the CDR3: TGTGCCAGCAGCTCGACAGCCTACGAGCAGTACTTC. Its protein is CASSSTAYEQYF.